The rows below give T cell receptor beta chains drawn from one sample of a study of blood T cell repertoires in COVID-19. The assay was immunoSEQ multiplex PCR, and TCRdb's table has in-frame clones only and misses some. This sample has around 100,000 clones, with roughly 90% found just once. The sample taken for sequencing was peripheral blood. These receptors all stem from a woman aged 55-70 years with acute or convalescent COVID-19. The CDR3 runs from the conserved cysteine through the conserved F or W. Each record gives: V gene, clone size, J gene, D gene, CDR3 length, CDR3 DNA, CDR3 protein. A D gene is named only where the DNA matches it firmly. Clone size appears in some rows only: once, few, many, or a class for an expanded clone.

v_call: TRBV30; clone_size: .; j_call: TRBJ1-2; d_call: .; cdr3_length: 14; cdr3_nt: TGTGCCTGGAGAGGCCAGGGAGGGGACTATGGCTACACCTTC; cdr3_aa: CAWRGQGGDYGYTF
v_call: TRBV6-5; clone_size: once; j_call: TRBJ2-2; d_call: .; cdr3_length: 13; cdr3_nt: TGTGCCAGCAGTTCCCCTCTTACCGGGGAGCTGTTTTTT; cdr3_aa: CASSSPLTGELFF
v_call: TRBV19; clone_size: once; j_call: TRBJ1-2; d_call: .; cdr3_length: 13; cdr3_nt: .; cdr3_aa: CASTSGRRNGYTF
v_call: TRBV5-1; clone_size: once; j_call: TRBJ2-5; d_call: .; cdr3_length: 15; cdr3_nt: TGCGCCAGCAGCGAGAAAGGACTGCGGGAAGAGACCCAGTACTTC; cdr3_aa: CASSEKGLREETQYF
v_call: TRBV28; clone_size: .; j_call: TRBJ1-2; d_call: .; cdr3_length: 12; cdr3_nt: TGTGCCAGCAGTTTGAGGTTCTATGGCTACACCTTC; cdr3_aa: CASSLRFYGYTF
v_call: TRBV9; clone_size: .; j_call: TRBJ2-5; d_call: .; cdr3_length: 13; cdr3_nt: TGTGCCAGTTCCCCCCAGACTCAAGAGACCCAGTACTTC; cdr3_aa: CASSPQTQETQYF
v_call: TRBV11-2; clone_size: .; j_call: TRBJ1-2; d_call: TRBD1; cdr3_length: 16; cdr3_nt: TGTGCCAGCAGCCAAGACCCGGGACAGCTTATCGGTGGCTACACCTTC; cdr3_aa: CASSQDPGQLIGGYTF
v_call: TRBV28; clone_size: .; j_call: TRBJ1-2; d_call: .; cdr3_length: 14; cdr3_nt: TGTGCCAGCAGTGGGTCCAGGGGTAACTATGGCTACACCTTC; cdr3_aa: CASSGSRGNYGYTF
v_call: TRBV6-1; clone_size: .; j_call: TRBJ1-5; d_call: .; cdr3_length: 15; cdr3_nt: TGTGCCAGCAGTGAAGAAGGGGGATACAATCAGCCCCAGCATTTT; cdr3_aa: CASSEEGGYNQPQHF
v_call: TRBV6-5; clone_size: .; j_call: TRBJ1-2; d_call: .; cdr3_length: 15; cdr3_nt: TGTGCCAGCATGCTATCGGACAGATCCAACTATGGCTACACCTTC; cdr3_aa: CASMLSDRSNYGYTF
v_call: TRBV7-3; clone_size: .; j_call: TRBJ2-5; d_call: TRBD2; cdr3_length: 15; cdr3_nt: TGTGCCAGCAGCCGTACTAGCGCCAGCTTAGAGACCCAGTACTTC; cdr3_aa: CASSRTSASLETQYF
v_call: TRBV7-9; clone_size: .; j_call: TRBJ1-1; d_call: .; cdr3_length: 14; cdr3_nt: TGTGCCAGCAGCTTAGATACGGTCACTCCTGAAGCTTTCTTT; cdr3_aa: CASSLDTVTPEAFF
v_call: TRBV5-1; clone_size: .; j_call: TRBJ2-7; d_call: TRBD1; cdr3_length: 14; cdr3_nt: TGCGCCAGCAGCGTGCCGGCAGGGGGCAACGAGCAGTACTTC; cdr3_aa: CASSVPAGGNEQYF
v_call: TRBV29-1; clone_size: once; j_call: TRBJ1-1; d_call: .; cdr3_length: 11; cdr3_nt: TGCAGCGTCTCCTTCGGGACTGAAGCTTTCTTT; cdr3_aa: CSVSFGTEAFF
v_call: TRBV19; clone_size: few; j_call: TRBJ2-2; d_call: TRBD2; cdr3_length: 15; cdr3_nt: TGTGCCAGTAGTATAGGGACTAGCGGCACCGGGGAGCTGTTTTTT; cdr3_aa: CASSIGTSGTGELFF
v_call: TRBV7-8; clone_size: once; j_call: TRBJ1-5; d_call: .; cdr3_length: 14; cdr3_nt: TGTGCCAGCAGCTTAGTATCAGGGGATCAGCCCCAGCATTTT; cdr3_aa: CASSLVSGDQPQHF